These 25 T cell receptor beta chains originate from one sample sequenced in a study of Ad26.COV2.S vaccination and SARS-CoV-2 variants. Treatment: around 19 received Ad26.COV2.S at low or high dose, single or two shots; roughly five received placebo; per-sample allocation not given. Day 63 after the first injection of vaccine or placebo was the sampling time. Profiled with immunoSEQ multiplex PCR; TCRdb holds only in-frame clones, not every one. The sample has approximately 300,000 clones, roughly 80% seen once. Sequencing used peripheral blood, obtained in a trial of Ad26.COV2.S vaccine versus placebo. These receptors were collected from a person aged 18-65 years who received the Ad26.COV2.S COVID-19 vaccine or a placebo.

As to this clone: The same CDR3 can be traced to other DNA sequences in this sample. The rearrangement links TRBV5-4 to TRBJ1-1, with D possibly matching TRBD1 (5 bases). Germline CDR1 is SGHNT and CDR2 is YYREEE (reference sequence). Deletions cut 0 bases from V and 2 bases from J, with 8 bases between. This CDR3 is 14 amino acids long. CDR3 amino acids: CASSLEQVNTEAFF. For the CDR3, the DNA is TGTGCCAGCAGCTTGGAACAGGTTAACACTGAAGCTTTCTTT.

V usage is TRBV6-5 and J usage is TRBJ1-3; D may be TRBD1 (6 bases). Germline CDR1 is MNHEY and CDR2 is SVGAGI. This CDR3 is built from 15 residues. The ends were cut back, 2 bases at V and 4 bases at J, with 12 bases in the middle. CDR3 sequence: CASSYRQGSGNTIYF. CDR3 coding DNA: TGTGCCAGCAGTTACCGCCAGGGGTCGGGAAACACCATATATTTT.

The rearrangement links TRBV4-1 to TRBJ2-1; D remains unclear. This CDR3 spans 14 amino acids. Germline-derived CDR1 and CDR2 are MGHRA and YSYEKL. The V and J ends lost 4 bases and 0 bases respectively, with 7 bases between them. This CDR3 reads CASSPGSSYNEQFF. DNA of the CDR3: TGCGCCAGCAGCCCAGGTAGCTCCTACAATGAGCAGTTCTTC.

The chain joins TRBV18 to TRBJ1-1; D is undetermined. V dropped 3 bases and J dropped 0 bases, with 5 bases sitting between them. CDR1 and CDR2 from the germline V gene are KGHSH and LQKENI. The CDR3 spans 13 residues. The CDR3 reads CASSPEMNTEAFF. CDR3 bases: TGTGCCAGCTCACCCGAAATGAACACTGAAGCTTTCTTT.

This chain uses TRBV10-2 with TRBJ2-1; TRBD2 matches at 7 bases. The germline V gene has CDR1 WSHSY and CDR2 SAAADI. This CDR3 spans 16 amino acids. V lost 8 bases and J lost 6; bases outside the gene matches: 16. The CDR3 region is CASRLVSGFSPNEQFF. The CDR3 DNA reads TGCGCCAGCCGTCTAGTTAGCGGGTTTTCCCCCAATGAGCAGTTCTTC.

The chain carries TRBV5-1 and TRBJ2-2; D is unresolved. V gave up 0 bases and J gave up 2 bases, with 8 bases separating them. Germline V gives CDR1 SGHRS, CDR2 YFSETQ. The CDR3 contains 15 residues. The CDR3 DNA sequence: TGCGCCAGCAGCTTGGAACAGTCCAACACCGGGGAGCTGTTTTTT. Protein: CASSLEQSNTGELFF.

J is TRBJ2-7 and V is TRBV28, with TRBD2 as a possible D gene (5 bases). This CDR3 has 16 residues. The germline V gene encodes CDR1 MDHEN and CDR2 SYDVKM. Deletions cut 7 bases from V and 3 bases from J, with 22 bases between. The CDR3 DNA follows: TGTGCCAGCAAGACTGGAGGCCCCAAACGGAGCTACGAGCAGTACTTC. Protein: CASKTGGPKRSYEQYF. Looking up the rest from reference TRBV28 and TRBJ2-7 gives the full variable domain: DVKVTQSSRYLVKRTGEKVFLECVQDMDHENMFWYRQDPGLGLRLIYFSYDVKMKEKGDIPEGYSVSREKKERFSLILESASTNQTSMYLCASKTGGPKRSYEQYFGPGTRLTVT.

This clone was seen a single time. The chain recombines TRBV3-1 (or the pseudogene TRBV3-2) with TRBJ1-1; weak D call: TRBD1 (6 bases). Germline V gene lookup returns CDR1 LGHDT and CDR2 YNNKEL (reference sequence). V was trimmed by 0 bases and J by 3 bases, leaving 17 bases between them. The CDR3 is 17 residues long. CDR3 sequence (DNA): TGTGCCAGCAGCCAAGAGAATACAGGGAGATGGGACACTGAAGCTTTCTTT. Amino acids: CASSQENTGRWDTEAFF.

The chain is built from TRBV12-3 or TRBV12-4 and TRBJ2-1; 9 bases map to TRBD2. The V and J ends lost 8 bases and 6 bases, in that order; junction bases with no gene match: 5. This CDR3 has 13 amino acids. CDR3 sequence: CASCEAGGNEQFF. The CDR3 nucleotides read TGTGCCAGCTGCGAAGCGGGGGGCAATGAGCAGTTCTTC.

The J gene is TRBJ2-7, the V gene TRBV18; D is unresolved. The CDR3 is 17 amino acids. V was clipped by 3 bases and J by 2 bases, with 20 bases between them. Germline V CDR1 and CDR2: KGHSH, LQKENI. The CDR3 protein is CASSPSLNTRNTYEQYF. The CDR3 DNA is TGTGCCAGCTCACCGAGTCTTAACACAAGAAATACCTACGAGCAGTACTTC. The full variable domain, its missing parts supplied by reference TRBV18 and TRBJ2-7, is NAGVMQNPRHLVRRRGQEARLRCSPMKGHSHVYWYRQLPEEGLKFMVYLQKENIIDESGMPKERFSAEFPKEGPSILRIQQVVRGDSAAYFCASSPSLNTRNTYEQYFGPGTRLTVT.

The rearrangement joins TRBV6-5 to TRBJ1-5; no clear D gene. The length of the CDR3 is 13 residues. Trimming took off 6 bases at V and 5 bases at J, with 11 bases between the two ends. The germline gives CDR1 MNHEY, CDR2 SVGAGI. The CDR3 DNA sequence: TGTGCCAGCAGGTTAATTGGTCATCAGCCCCAGCATTTT. This sequence encodes CASRLIGHQPQHF.

The V call is TRBV28, the J call TRBJ1-1; D is perhaps TRBD1 (6 bases). V was pared by 8 bases and J by 0 bases, with 16 bases between. Germline CDR1 MDHEN, CDR2 SYDVKM. This CDR3 is built from 15 residues. The CDR3 bases are TGTGCCAGCCCTCCGGGGGCAGGGGTGAACACTGAAGCTTTCTTT. Amino acids: CASPPGAGVNTEAFF.

The V and J genes are TRBV3-1 (or the pseudogene TRBV3-2) and TRBJ1-1, with 7 bases lining up with TRBD1. V lost 3 bases, J lost 4 bases, and 17 bases stayed unmatched. Germline V gene lookup returns CDR1 LGHDT and CDR2 YNNKEL (reference sequence). The CDR3 extends over 18 amino acids. For the CDR3, the DNA is TGTGCCAGCAGCCAGACACCGGGACAGTCTTCTTTGGCCACTGAAGCTTTCTTT. Encoded protein: CASSQTPGQSSLATEAFF.

This clone was detected once. The chain joins TRBV9 to TRBJ1-4; D is perhaps TRBD1 (6 bases). The CDR3 loop spans 14 amino acids. Trimming pared 3 bases from V and 4 bases from J, leaving 10 bases between. Germline CDR1 SGDLS, CDR2 YYNGEE. The CDR3 loop is CASSAGQFNEKLFF. The DNA of the CDR3 is TGTGCCAGCAGCGCAGGACAGTTTAATGAAAAACTGTTTTTT.

Points on this clone: Other DNA sequences of this sample code for an identical CDR3. The J gene is TRBJ2-7, the V gene TRBV12-3 or TRBV12-4; D gene unclear. The CDR3 sequence is 12 residues long. The ends were cut back, 4 bases at V and 0 bases at J, with 4 bases in the middle. The CDR3 nucleotides read TGTGCCAGCAGTTCGGGCTCCTACGAGCAGTACTTC. Translating it yields CASSSGSYEQYF.

V and J are TRBV10-3 and TRBJ1-5, with TRBD1 matching 7 bases. This CDR3 comprises 15 residues. The germline CDR1 and CDR2 sequences are ENHRY and SYGVKD. Germline trimming cut 6 bases from V and 5 bases from J; bases unmatched to any gene: 10. CDR3 sequence reads: CAISLGDRSDQPQHF. CDR3 bases: TGTGCCATCAGCCTGGGGGACAGATCCGATCAGCCCCAGCATTTT.

The V and J genes are TRBV11-2 and TRBJ1-1, with D maybe TRBD1 (6 bases). This CDR3 has 15 amino acids. Germline CDR1 SGHAT, CDR2 FQNNGV. V was pared by 5 bases and J by 0 bases, with 13 bases between. The CDR3 DNA reads as TGTGCCAGCAGCCTTACCGGGACAATGAACACTGAAGCTTTCTTT. Translating gives CASSLTGTMNTEAFF.

The chain is built from TRBV5-1 and TRBJ2-6; D remains ambiguous. This CDR3 has 15 residues. Per germline, CDR1 SGHRS and CDR2 YFSETQ. The germline V and J ends were trimmed by 4 bases and 3 bases, with 11 bases remaining between them. CDR3 nucleotide sequence: TGCGCCAGCAGCCAGGAAGGTTATGGGGCCAACGTCCTGACTTTC. This translates into CASSQEGYGANVLTF.

The CDR3 here is CASSSDSGWGPGELFF. The CDR3 region has the DNA TGTGCCAGCAGCTCGGACTCGGGATGGGGACCCGGGGAGCTGTTTTTT. This sequence joins TRBV5-6 and TRBJ2-2; either TRBD1 or TRBD2 may fit D (5 bases each). The CDR3 is 16 amino acids. Germline V gene data show CDR1 as SGHDT and CDR2 as YYEEEE. V was trimmed by 3 bases and J by 6 bases, leaving 18 bases between them.

The rearrangement links TRBV6-4 to TRBJ1-1; maybe TRBD1 (6 bases). From germline, CDR1 is MRHNA and CDR2 SNTAGT. V gave up 5 bases and J gave up 1 base, with 8 bases separating them. There are 13 residues in the CDR3. The DNA for the CDR3 is TGTGCCAGCAGTAAGGACAGGAACACTGAAGCTTTCTTT. Amino acids: CASSKDRNTEAFF.

The chain is built from TRBV25-1 and TRBJ1-1; possibly TRBD1 for D (5 bases). V was shortened by 6 bases and J by 3 bases, with 17 bases between the two germline ends. The CDR3 is 15 amino acids. Germline V gene data show CDR1 as MGHDK and CDR2 as SYGVNS. The DNA for the CDR3 is TGTGCCAGCAGGGAGTCAGGGTTTGGGGACACTGAAGCTTTCTTT. The encoded protein is CASRESGFGDTEAFF. Supplemented by reference TRBV25-1 and TRBJ1-1, the full variable domain reads EADIYQTPRYLVIGTGKKITLECSQTMGHDKMYWYQQDPGMELHLIHYSYGVNSTEKGDLSSESTVSRIRTEHFPLTLESARPSHTSQYLCASRESGFGDTEAFFGQGTRLTVV.

This chain links TRBV27 with TRBJ1-1, with unresolved D. The germline CDR1 and CDR2 sequences are MNHEY and SMNVEV (reference sequence). The CDR3 loop spans 14 amino acids. Trimming removed 4 bases from V and 5 bases from J, with 14 bases in between. CDR3 nucleotide sequence: TGTGCCAGCAGTTCGTTGACAAAAGGGACTGAAGCTTTCTTT. As protein: CASSSLTKGTEAFF.

Only a few counts were recorded for this clone. The chain combines TRBV2 with TRBJ1-6; the D gene is possibly TRBD1 (5 bases). Germline assignment: CDR1 SNHLY and CDR2 FYNNEI. There are 14 residues in the CDR3. V was trimmed by 6 bases and J by 7 bases, leaving 13 bases between them. The CDR3 region is CASSDWDENSPLHF. In nucleotides, the CDR3 is TGTGCCAGCAGCGATTGGGACGAGAATTCACCCCTCCACTTT.

The chain carries TRBV7-2 and TRBJ2-7, with 8 bases matching TRBD1. Trimming removed 3 bases from V and 2 bases from J; junction bases left unmatched: 6. The CDR3 sequence is 15 residues long. Germline loops: CDR1 SGHTA, CDR2 FQGNSA. DNA for the CDR3: TGTGCCAGCAGCTTCGGACAGGGAGGAACCTACGAGCAGTACTTC. Translation gives CASSFGQGGTYEQYF.

Written as DNA, the CDR3 is TGTGCCAGCAGCTTGGTCCAGCATAACTATGGCTACACCTTC. Translating it yields CASSLVQHNYGYTF. J is TRBJ1-2 and V is TRBV5-6; D is ambiguous. CDR3 length: 14 amino acids. V shed 0 bases and J shed 1 base, with 7 bases lying between them. The germline V gene encodes CDR1 SGHDT and CDR2 YYEEEE.